The 23 T cell receptor beta chains below come from one sample, sequenced in a study of blood T cell repertoires in COVID-19. Repertoires were generated with immunoSEQ multiplex PCR, while TCRdb's copy carries only in-frame clones and drops some. This sample yields about 210,000 clones, of which roughly 89% are seen a single time; about 9.4% belongs to the top ten. The sequenced sample was PBMCs or T cells enriched from blood (not recorded which). These receptors all stem from a young man with acute COVID-19.

This chain links TRBV9 with TRBJ1-2, with TRBD1 identical over 10 bases. The CDR3 is 14 amino acids. The germline V gene has CDR1 SGDLS and CDR2 YYNGEE. J gave up 4 bases and V 3 bases, and 3 bases lay outside the gene matches. The CDR3 DNA is TGTGCCAGCAGCGGGGACAGGGGATTCTATGGCTACACCTTC. It codes for CASSGDRGFYGYTF.

The J gene is TRBJ1-2, the V gene TRBV4-3; possible D gene TRBD1, 5 bases. V shed 1 base and J shed 2 bases, with 11 bases lying between them. Germline V gives CDR1 LGHNA, CDR2 YSLEER. This CDR3 has 15 residues. Here the CDR3 reads CASSQASQGNYGYTF. The CDR3 nucleotides are TGCGCCAGCAGCCAAGCCTCTCAGGGAAACTATGGCTACACCTTC.

The chain links TRBV5-6 to TRBJ2-7; possible D gene TRBD2, 6 bases. CDR1 and CDR2 (germline): SGHDT, YYEEEE. V dropped 0 bases and J dropped 5 bases, with 15 bases sitting between them. CDR3 size: 15 residues. The CDR3 nucleotides are TGTGCCAGCAGCTTGGGGGGAGGCGAAACGGACGAGCAGTACTTC. It encodes CASSLGGGETDEQYF.

The chain links TRBV2 to TRBJ1-5, with D possibly TRBD1 on 6 matching bases. The CDR3 is 13 amino acids. Trimming shortened V by 6 bases and J by 5 bases, and 11 bases separated the two germline ends. Germline values: CDR1 SNHLY, CDR2 FYNNEI. CDR3 nucleotide sequence: TGTGCCAGCAGAGACAGGACTTATCAGCCCCAGCATTTT. Its protein is CASRDRTYQPQHF.

The rearrangement links TRBV29-1 to TRBJ2-2; 9 bases align to TRBD1. The germline CDR1 and CDR2 sequences are SQVTM and ANQGSEA. The CDR3 runs to 13 residues. The ends lost 6 bases at V and 3 bases at J; junction bases unmatched: 2. CDR3 in amino acids: CSVGQGYTGELFF. The CDR3 DNA reads as TGCAGCGTAGGACAGGGGTACACCGGGGAGCTGTTTTTT.

The J gene is TRBJ1-1, the V gene TRBV27; possible D gene TRBD1, 6 bases. This CDR3 comprises 14 residues. Trimming took off 6 bases at V and 3 bases at J, with 14 bases between the two ends. The germline gives CDR1 MNHEY, CDR2 SMNVEV (reference sequence). In DNA, the CDR3 is TGTGCCAGCAGGTATACAGGGTTCGACACTGAAGCTTTCTTT. Translating it yields CASRYTGFDTEAFF.

This clone has only one observation. The V gene is TRBV27, the J gene TRBJ2-7, with 7 bases matching TRBD2. Germline assignment: CDR1 MNHEY and CDR2 SMNVEV (reference sequence). This CDR3 region has 14 residues. J gave up 2 bases and V 4 bases, and 5 bases lay outside the gene matches. As DNA, the CDR3 is TGTGCCAGCAGTTATGCTAGCGGACCCTACGAGCAGTACTTC. It encodes CASSYASGPYEQYF.

V and J are TRBV28 and TRBJ2-3; TRBD1 matches at 10 bases. The CDR3 consists of 16 residues. The junction had 9 bases not matched to a gene; V was cut back by 6 bases and J by 3 bases. The germline V gene encodes CDR1 MDHEN and CDR2 SYDVKM. The CDR3 bases are TGTGCCAGCAGCATCACCCCGGGACAGGGGACAGATACGCAGTATTTT. Residues: CASSITPGQGTDTQYF.

As concerns this clone: The junction and the germline gene differ at one end; a read error may be behind it. The J gene is TRBJ1-1, the V gene TRBV7-9; D call uncertain. This CDR3 region has 10 residues. CDR1 and CDR2 (germline): SEHNR, FQNEAQ (reference sequence). CDR3 in DNA: TGTGCCAGCAGCTCCAATAACATAATCTTT. Protein sequence: CASSSNNIIF.

The chain uses TRBV19 and TRBJ1-1; D gene unclear. V lost 7 bases, J lost 6 bases, and 9 bases lay in between. Germline CDR1 LNHDA, CDR2 SQIVND (reference sequence). This CDR3 is 11 amino acids long. CDR3 sequence (DNA): TGTGCCAGTATTCAGGAAGCTGAAGCTTTCTTT. This sequence encodes CASIQEAEAFF.

This chain uses TRBV28 with TRBJ1-4; a possible D gene is TRBD1 (6 bases). The ends were cut back, 2 bases at V and 7 bases at J, with 14 bases in the middle. Germline values: CDR1 MDHEN, CDR2 SYDVKM. There are 15 residues in the CDR3. The CDR3 spells CASSLPQGKGEKLFF. DNA for the CDR3: TGTGCCAGCAGTTTACCCCAGGGGAAGGGTGAAAAACTGTTTTTT.

The chain employs TRBV11-2 and TRBJ2-1; 12 bases match TRBD2. Germline V gene sequence: CDR1 SGHAT, CDR2 FQNNGV. V was pared by 5 bases and J by 10 bases, with 9 bases of the junction left unmatched. This CDR3 has 15 residues. The CDR3 here is CASSRTSGISEEQFF. The CDR3, as DNA: TGTGCCAGCAGCAGGACTAGCGGGATTTCGGAGGAGCAGTTCTTC.

CDR3 sequence reads: CAWSPRTGQPQHF. The CDR3 DNA reads TGTGCCTGGAGTCCCCGGACAGGGCAGCCCCAGCATTTT. The chain uses TRBV30 and TRBJ1-5, with TRBD1 matching over 8 bases. The ends lost 2 bases at V and 7 bases at J; junction bases unmatched: 4. CDR1 is GTSNPN, CDR2 SVGIG, per germline (reference sequence). The CDR3 runs to 13 residues.

V gene TRBV3-1 (or the pseudogene TRBV3-2) combines with J gene TRBJ2-7; D uncertain. Germline values: CDR1 LGHDT, CDR2 YNNKEL (reference sequence). The CDR3 has 12 amino acids. V was cut by 4 bases and J by 1 base, with 5 bases left in between. The CDR3 reads CASSPRSYEQYF. CDR3 DNA: TGTGCCAGCAGCCCACGGTCCTACGAGCAGTACTTC.

This clone was recorded a few times. CDR3 nucleotides: TGTGCCAGCGGCGAAGTGGGGGGATCGGAGCAGTACTTC. It codes for CASGEVGGSEQYF. J is TRBJ2-7 and V is TRBV3-1 (or the pseudogene TRBV3-2), with D possibly being TRBD2 (6 bases). Trimming took 8 bases from V and 7 from J, leaving 18 bases between them. CDR1 and CDR2 from the germline V gene are LGHDT and YNNKEL (reference sequence). This CDR3 has 13 amino acids.

This chain links TRBV4-3 with TRBJ2-5; 7 bases line up with TRBD2. J gave up 4 bases and V 1 base, and 15 bases lay outside the gene matches. This CDR3 has 18 residues. Germline-derived CDR1 and CDR2 are LGHNA and YSLEER. The CDR3 nucleotides are TGCGCCAGCAGCCAAGGCTTATTGGGAGGGATGATTGGAGAGACCCAGTACTTC. It encodes CASSQGLLGGMIGETQYF.

V is TRBV27 and J is TRBJ1-5; 7 nucleotides align to TRBD1. This CDR3 spans 14 amino acids. V gave up 2 bases and J gave up 3 bases; unmatched junction bases: 1. Germline assignment: CDR1 MNHEY and CDR2 SMNVEV (reference sequence). Here the CDR3 DNA reads TGTGCCAGCAGTTTAGGGACAGACAATCAGCCCCAGCATTTT. The encoded protein is CASSLGTDNQPQHF.

The V call is TRBV6-5, the J call TRBJ1-6; no clear D gene. Trimming stripped 1 base from V and 7 bases from J, with 8 bases between. Germline V gene lookup returns CDR1 MNHEY and CDR2 SVGAGI. The CDR3 runs 14 residues. Here the CDR3 reads CASSYYDTNSPLHF. CDR3 DNA: TGTGCCAGCAGTTACTACGACACAAATTCACCCCTCCACTTT.

The chain is built from TRBV27 and TRBJ2-1, with 15 bases fitting TRBD2. In germline, CDR1 is MNHEY, CDR2 SMNVEV (reference sequence). J lost 4 bases, V lost 5 bases, and 6 bases had no gene match. The CDR3 covers 17 residues. CDR3 bases: TGTGCCAGCAGTCCCAGGACTAGCGGGAGGGTTTACAATGAGCAGTTCTTC. This gives the protein CASSPRTSGRVYNEQFF.

This clone was picked up one time. The V call is TRBV27, the J call TRBJ2-2; D remains ambiguous. Per the germline V gene, CDR1 is MNHEY and CDR2 is SMNVEV (reference sequence). The V gene lost 6 bases and the J gene lost 3 bases, with 11 bases spanning the gap. The CDR3 is made up of 14 amino acids. The DNA of the CDR3 is TGTGCCAGCAGACCCACCCCGGACACCGGGGAGCTGTTTTTT. As protein: CASRPTPDTGELFF.

The V and J genes are TRBV28 and TRBJ1-5; D is unclear. The CDR3 runs 13 residues. The germline V gene has CDR1 MDHEN and CDR2 SYDVKM. Between the trimmed V and J ends, which lost 7 bases and 4 bases, there was a span of 11 bases. CDR3 region: CASTPPLNQPQHF. The DNA for the CDR3 is TGTGCCAGCACCCCCCCCCTGAATCAGCCCCAGCATTTT.

This chain connects TRBV27 to TRBJ1-5; 9 bases align to TRBD1. CDR3 length equals 13 residues. Germline V CDR1 and CDR2: MNHEY, SMNVEV (reference sequence). J gave up 5 bases and V 4 bases, and 0 bases lay outside the gene matches. The CDR3 coding sequence is TGTGCCAGCAGTTGGACAGGGGATCAGCCCCAGCATTTT. This gives the protein CASSWTGDQPQHF.

This chain uses TRBV28 with TRBJ1-6, with D perhaps matching TRBD1 (5 bases). Between the trimmed V and J ends, which lost 10 bases and 9 bases, there was a span of 16 bases. Germline V lookup: CDR1 MDHEN, CDR2 SYDVKM. The CDR3 sequence is 13 residues long. CDR3 in DNA: TGTGCCATTACTTCGCCGGGGGTTTCACCCCTCCACTTT. Its protein is CAITSPGVSPLHF.